These 16 T cell receptor beta chains were sequenced from one sample in a study of T cell changes during pregnancy in multiple sclerosis. Method: immunoSEQ multiplex PCR; TCRdb's copy keeps in-frame clones and lacks some. The table shows approximately 50,000 clones, with around 90% occurring only once. This specimen was CD4+ T cells from peripheral blood mononuclear cells, taken after pregnancy. Source of these receptors: a female donor with multiple sclerosis, enrolled in a pregnancy study.

J is TRBJ1-4 and V is TRBV2; D may be TRBD1 (5 bases). Per germline, CDR1 SNHLY and CDR2 FYNNEI. CDR3 length: 15 residues. Trimming left V 7 bases short and J 0 bases short, with 12 bases between. The CDR3 sequence: CASKRTQTTNEKLFF. The CDR3 nucleotides are TGTGCCAGCAAGAGGACACAAACAACTAATGAAAAACTGTTTTTT.

The chain carries TRBV6-6 and TRBJ1-5, with 7 bases lining up with TRBD1. The V and J ends lost 4 bases and 2 bases, in that order; junction bases with no gene match: 2. Germline V gene data show CDR1 as MNHNY and CDR2 as SVGAGI (reference sequence). There are 14 residues in the CDR3. The CDR3 sequence: CASSSGGGNQPQHF. The CDR3 region has the DNA TGTGCCAGCAGTTCAGGGGGTGGCAATCAGCCCCAGCATTTT.

The rearrangement uses TRBV28 and TRBJ1-1, with D possibly matching TRBD1 (6 bases). Trimming left V 5 bases short and J 2 bases short, with 15 bases between. Germline-derived CDR1 and CDR2 are MDHEN and SYDVKM. The CDR3 is 15 residues long. The CDR3 protein is CASSPTGTFNTEAFF. The CDR3 DNA is TGTGCCAGCAGTCCGACCGGGACATTTAACACTGAAGCTTTCTTT.

J is TRBJ2-2 and V is TRBV5-1, with 9 bases matching TRBD1. This CDR3 spans 15 amino acids. Germline V lookup: CDR1 SGHRS, CDR2 YFSETQ. Trimming took 4 bases from V and 5 from J; bases not matched to a gene: 6. The DNA for the CDR3 is TGCGCCAGCAGCCGGGACAGGGTGGAAACCGGGGAGCTGTTTTTT. It yields the protein CASSRDRVETGELFF.

V usage is TRBV30 and J usage is TRBJ2-1, with D maybe TRBD1 (6 bases). This CDR3 has 11 amino acids. Germline V gene sequence: CDR1 GTSNPN, CDR2 SVGIG (reference sequence). V lost 6 bases to trimming and J lost 12 bases, with 15 bases between them. The CDR3 loop is CACVLGAGQFF. The CDR3 coding sequence is TGTGCCTGTGTTTTGGGGGCGGGGCAGTTCTTC.

The genes are TRBV6-1 and TRBJ1-5, with D tentatively TRBD1 (5 bases). This CDR3 spans 13 amino acids. Trimming took off 6 bases at V and 11 bases at J, with 17 bases between the two ends. Germline V gene lookup returns CDR1 MNHNS and CDR2 SASEGT. CDR3 sequence reads: CASRSSLGDAQHF. The CDR3 region has the DNA TGTGCCAGCAGATCGTCTTTAGGGGATGCCCAGCATTTT.

The rearrangement joins TRBV6-1 to TRBJ2-7; 10 bases line up with TRBD1. The CDR3 has 13 residues. With V trimmed by 8 bases and J by 0 bases, 1 base remained unmatched. CDR1 is MNHNS, CDR2 SASEGT, per germline. CDR3 amino acids: CASGTGASYEQYF. As DNA, the CDR3 is TGTGCCAGCGGGACAGGGGCCTCCTACGAGCAGTACTTC.

The table lists this clone with a few counts. V and J are TRBV5-1 and TRBJ1-1; tentatively, D is TRBD1 (5 bases). With 1 base removed from V and 6 bases from J, the gap between germline ends came to 7 bases. CDR1 and CDR2 (germline): SGHRS, YFSETQ. This CDR3 is built from 12 residues. CDR3 coding DNA: TGCGCCAGCAGCTTGCGGGACTCTGAAGCTTTCTTT. It is translated as CASSLRDSEAFF. The full variable domain, its missing parts supplied by reference TRBV5-1 and TRBJ1-1, is KAGVTQTPRYLIKTRGQQVTLSCSPISGHRSVSWYQQTPGQGLQFLFEYFSETQRNKGNFPGRFSGRQFSNSRSEMNVSTLELGDSALYLCASSLRDSEAFFGQGTRLTVV.

This chain joins TRBV27 and TRBJ1-1; D is perhaps TRBD1 (5 bases). Germline CDR1 MNHEY, CDR2 SMNVEV (reference sequence). The CDR3 is made up of 14 amino acids. V lost 3 bases and J lost 1, with 9 bases in between. CDR3 nucleotide sequence: TGTGCCAGCAGTTTTAGGCAGGGGAACACTGAAGCTTTCTTT. As protein: CASSFRQGNTEAFF.

The gene calls are TRBV5-6 and TRBJ1-2, with D possibly matching TRBD1 (6 bases). This CDR3 spans 18 amino acids. Germline loops: CDR1 SGHDT, CDR2 YYEEEE. V dropped 3 bases and J dropped 5 bases, with 26 bases sitting between them. The DNA of the CDR3 is TGTGCCAGCAGCTCGGTAAAACAGATAGGGGGAAGGGATTATGGCTACACCTTC. It codes for CASSSVKQIGGRDYGYTF.

This clone has a single count. CDR3 sequence: CSVGQGVTGELFF. The CDR3 coding sequence is TGCAGCGTTGGACAGGGAGTCACCGGGGAGCTGTTTTTT. This chain connects TRBV29-1 to TRBJ2-2; TRBD1 aligns across 7 bases. The V segment lost 4 bases and the J segment 4 bases; nucleotides outside the gene matches: 3. The CDR3 runs to 13 residues. Germline V gene sequence: CDR1 SQVTM, CDR2 ANQGSEA.

This rearrangement joins TRBV5-5 to TRBJ2-3, with TRBD2 matching 10 bases. The length of the CDR3 is 17 residues. Germline V gene data show CDR1 as SGHKS and CDR2 as YYEKEE (reference sequence). The V and J ends lost 5 bases and 0 bases, in that order; junction bases with no gene match: 9. This chain's CDR3 is CASSLSTSGSSTDTQYF. The CDR3, as DNA: TGTGCCAGCAGTTTGTCGACTAGCGGGTCTAGCACAGATACGCAGTATTTT.

CDR3 in amino acids: CASSGWTGGDGNTIYF. In DNA form, the CDR3 reads TGTGCCAGCAGCGGATGGACAGGGGGCGACGGAAACACCATATATTTT. The genes are TRBV9 and TRBJ1-3; 11 bases align to TRBD1. V trimming: 3 bases; J trimming: 4 bases; junction bases outside the gene matches: 6. CDR3 length: 16 amino acids. Germline V gene data show CDR1 as SGDLS and CDR2 as YYNGEE.

This sequence joins TRBV27 and TRBJ2-1; 10 nucleotides align to TRBD2. The V segment lost 5 bases and the J segment 8 bases; nucleotides outside the gene matches: 15. The CDR3 is 17 residues long. The germline gives CDR1 MNHEY, CDR2 SMNVEV (reference sequence). This CDR3 is CASSPLVVAGGVDEQFF. The CDR3 nucleotides read TGTGCCAGCAGTCCCCTGGTGGTAGCGGGAGGTGTAGATGAGCAGTTCTTC.

CDR3 DNA: TGTGCCAGCAGCTCAAAGCGGGATTTAACCGGGGAGCTGTTTTTT. This encodes CASSSKRDLTGELFF. The chain links TRBV5-4 to TRBJ2-2; 7 bases fit TRBD2. The CDR3 totals 15 residues. Germline assignment: CDR1 SGHNT and CDR2 YYREEE (reference sequence). Trimming cost V 3 bases and J 5 bases; bases outside gene matches: 7.

The rearrangement links TRBV9 to TRBJ2-3; TRBD2 aligns across 15 bases. With 2 bases clipped from V and 8 bases from J, the junction kept 6 bases outside the gene matches. The V gene's germline CDR1 is SGDLS and CDR2 YYNGEE. The CDR3 is made up of 16 amino acids. The CDR3 sequence: CASSVGLAGGPGTQYF. The CDR3 region has the DNA TGTGCCAGCAGCGTTGGACTAGCGGGAGGGCCGGGTACGCAGTATTTT.